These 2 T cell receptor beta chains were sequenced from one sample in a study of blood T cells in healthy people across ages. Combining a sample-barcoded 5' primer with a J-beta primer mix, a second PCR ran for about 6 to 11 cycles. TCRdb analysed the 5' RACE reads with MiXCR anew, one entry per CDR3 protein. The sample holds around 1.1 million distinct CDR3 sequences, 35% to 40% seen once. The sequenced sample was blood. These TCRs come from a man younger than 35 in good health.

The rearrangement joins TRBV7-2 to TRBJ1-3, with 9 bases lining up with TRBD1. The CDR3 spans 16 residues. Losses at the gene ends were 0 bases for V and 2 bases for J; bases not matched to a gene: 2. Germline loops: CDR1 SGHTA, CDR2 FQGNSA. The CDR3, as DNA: TGTGCCAGCAGCTTAGCGGGACAGGGTGCTGGAAACACCATATATTTT. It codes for CASSLAGQGAGNTIYF.

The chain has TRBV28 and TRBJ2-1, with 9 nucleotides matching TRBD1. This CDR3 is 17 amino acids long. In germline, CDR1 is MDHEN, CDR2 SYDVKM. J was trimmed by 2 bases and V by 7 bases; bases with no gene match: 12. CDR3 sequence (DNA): TGTGCCAGCACCCTGATTGCCGGGACAGGGACCTACAATGAGCAGTTCTTC. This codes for CASTLIAGTGTYNEQFF.